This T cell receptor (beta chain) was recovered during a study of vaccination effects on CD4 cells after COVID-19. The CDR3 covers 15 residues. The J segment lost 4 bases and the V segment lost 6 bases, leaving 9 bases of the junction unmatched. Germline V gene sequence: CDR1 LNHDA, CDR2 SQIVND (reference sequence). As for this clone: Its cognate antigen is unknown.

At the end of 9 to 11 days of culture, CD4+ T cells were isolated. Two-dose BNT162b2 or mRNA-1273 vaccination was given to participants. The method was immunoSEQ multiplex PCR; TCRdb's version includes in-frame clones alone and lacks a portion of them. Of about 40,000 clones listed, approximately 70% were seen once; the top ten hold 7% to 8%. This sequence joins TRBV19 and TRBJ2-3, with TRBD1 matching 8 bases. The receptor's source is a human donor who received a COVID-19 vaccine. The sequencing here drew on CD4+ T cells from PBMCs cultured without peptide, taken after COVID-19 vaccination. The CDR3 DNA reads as TGTGCCAGTAGGAGACAGGGGAGTGGGCCAGATACGCAGTATTTT. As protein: CASRRQGSGPDTQYF.